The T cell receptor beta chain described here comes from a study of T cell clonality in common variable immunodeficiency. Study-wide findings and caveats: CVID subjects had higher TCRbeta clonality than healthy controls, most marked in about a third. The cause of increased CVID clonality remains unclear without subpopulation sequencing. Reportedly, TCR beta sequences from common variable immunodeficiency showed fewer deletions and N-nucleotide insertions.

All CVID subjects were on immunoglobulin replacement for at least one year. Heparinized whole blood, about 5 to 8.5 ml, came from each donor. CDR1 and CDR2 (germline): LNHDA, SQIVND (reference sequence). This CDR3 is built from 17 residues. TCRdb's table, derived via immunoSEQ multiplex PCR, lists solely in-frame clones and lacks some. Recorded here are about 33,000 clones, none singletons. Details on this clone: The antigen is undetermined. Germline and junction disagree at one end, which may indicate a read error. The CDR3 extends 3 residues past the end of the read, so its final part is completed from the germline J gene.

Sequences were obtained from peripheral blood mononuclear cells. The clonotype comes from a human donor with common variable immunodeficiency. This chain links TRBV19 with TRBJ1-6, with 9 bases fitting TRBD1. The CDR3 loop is CASTRTGESSYKSPLHF. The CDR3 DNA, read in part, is TGTGCCAGTACCCGGACAGGGGAGAGCTCCTATAAGTCACCC.